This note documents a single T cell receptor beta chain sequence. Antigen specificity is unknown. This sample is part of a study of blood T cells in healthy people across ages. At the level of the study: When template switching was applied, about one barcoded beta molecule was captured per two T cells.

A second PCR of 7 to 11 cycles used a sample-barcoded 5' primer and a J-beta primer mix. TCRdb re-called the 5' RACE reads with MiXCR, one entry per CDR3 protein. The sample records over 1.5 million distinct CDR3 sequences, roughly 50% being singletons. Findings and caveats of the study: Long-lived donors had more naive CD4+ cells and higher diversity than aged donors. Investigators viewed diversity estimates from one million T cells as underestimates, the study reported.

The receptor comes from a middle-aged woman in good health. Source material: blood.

This CDR3 reads CASSYSNWGRVSYGYTF. CDR3 bases: TGTGCCAGCAGTTACTCGAATTGGGGGCGGGTTAGCTATGGCTACACCTTC. This chain joins TRBV6-5 and TRBJ1-2, with D maybe TRBD1 (6 bases). The CDR3 length is 17 residues. Between the trimmed V and J ends, which lost 0 bases and 4 bases, there was a span of 18 bases. Germline lookup yields CDR1 MNHEY and CDR2 SVGAGI.